A single sample is the source of the 23 T cell receptor beta chains below, sequenced in a study of blood T cell repertoires in COVID-19. Libraries were prepared by immunoSEQ multiplex PCR; TCRdb keeps only in-frame clonotypes and omits some of them. This sample has around 69,000 clones, with roughly 80% found just once. The sequenced sample consisted of peripheral blood. These receptors were obtained from a woman in her 70s with acute or convalescent COVID-19.

V usage is TRBV5-1 and J usage is TRBJ2-7; tentative D call: TRBD1 (6 bases). The CDR3 has 15 residues. Trimming stripped 0 bases from V and 0 bases from J, with 10 bases between. Germline CDR1 reads SGHRS; CDR2 reads YFSETQ. In DNA, the CDR3 is TGCGCCAGCAGCTTGGATCGGACAGCCTCCTACGAGCAGTACTTC. It specifies CASSLDRTASYEQYF.

The chain uses TRBV28 and TRBJ2-7; 10 bases match TRBD1. The germline V gene encodes CDR1 MDHEN and CDR2 SYDVKM. Germline trimming cut 4 bases from V and 4 bases from J; bases unmatched to any gene: 7. There are 15 residues in the CDR3. CDR3 amino acids: CASSSMGQGSYEQYF. The CDR3 DNA is TGTGCCAGCAGTTCCATGGGACAGGGGTCATACGAGCAGTACTTC.

This clone was observed many times. The gene calls are TRBV4-2 and TRBJ2-1, with 7 bases lining up with TRBD1. The CDR3 runs 15 residues. Trimming took 3 bases from V and 2 from J; bases not matched to a gene: 4. Germline V gene lookup returns CDR1 LGHNA and CDR2 YNFKEQ. In DNA, the CDR3 is TGTGCCAGCAGCCAGCCGGGACAGACCTACAATGAGCAGTTCTTC. This encodes CASSQPGQTYNEQFF.

The chain uses TRBV29-1 and TRBJ2-1; 10 bases map to TRBD2. Germline assignment: CDR1 SQVTM and CDR2 ANQGSEA. The CDR3 runs 15 residues. V lost 7 bases to trimming and J lost 4 bases; unmatched junction nucleotides: 10. This chain's CDR3 is CSARLAGLPYNEQFF. The CDR3 DNA reads TGCAGCGCCAGACTAGCGGGCCTACCTTACAATGAGCAGTTCTTC.

The chain links TRBV30 to TRBJ2-3; TRBD2 aligns across 9 bases. This CDR3 contains 13 residues. The germline CDR1 and CDR2 sequences are GTSNPN and SVGIG (reference sequence). With 2 bases clipped from V and 6 bases from J, the junction kept 3 bases outside the gene matches. The CDR3 DNA sequence: TGTGCCTGGAGTCAGCGGGAGGCTGATACGCAGTATTTT. Residues: CAWSQREADTQYF. Using reference TRBV30 and TRBJ2-3 for the parts outside the CDR3, the full variable domain is SQTIHQWPATLVQPVGSPLSLECTVEGTSNPNLYWYRQAAGRGLQLLFYSVGIGQISSEVPQNLSASRPQDRQFILSSKKLLLSDSGFYLCAWSQREADTQYFGPGTRLTVL.

J is TRBJ2-2 and V is TRBV5-6; D not certain. Looked up from germline, CDR1 is SGHDT and CDR2 is YYEEEE. The length of the CDR3 is 14 residues. The V gene lost 2 bases and the J gene lost 5 bases, with 10 bases spanning the gap. DNA for the CDR3: TGTGCCAGCAGCTTCCGGGTCGAGACCGGGGAGCTGTTTTTT. Translated: CASSFRVETGELFF.

This chain uses TRBV5-4 with TRBJ1-2; tentatively, D is TRBD1 (6 bases). CDR3 size: 15 residues. Trimming shortened V by 0 bases and J by 4 bases, and 13 bases separated the two germline ends. CDR1 and CDR2 (germline): SGHNT, YYREEE (reference sequence). The CDR3 DNA follows: TGTGCCAGCAGCTTGGGGCGTCAGGGGCCCTATGGCTACACCTTC. Protein sequence: CASSLGRQGPYGYTF. The full variable domain, its missing parts supplied by reference TRBV5-4 and TRBJ1-2, is ETGVTQSPTHLIKTRGQQVTLRCSSQSGHNTVSWYQQALGQGPQFIFQYYREEENGRGNFPPRFSGLQFPNYSSELNVNALELDDSALYLCASSLGRQGPYGYTFGSGTRLTVV.

This chain joins TRBV5-1 and TRBJ1-1, with 10 bases matching TRBD1. Germline CDR1 and CDR2: SGHRS and YFSETQ. This CDR3 contains 14 residues. J gave up 5 bases and V 0 bases, and 1 base lay outside the gene matches. The CDR3 is CASSLEGQGTEAFF. CDR3 in DNA: TGCGCCAGCAGCTTGGAGGGACAGGGGACTGAAGCTTTCTTT.

V is TRBV18 and J is TRBJ2-1, with TRBD2 identical over 11 bases. CDR1 and CDR2 (germline): KGHSH, LQKENI. CDR3 length: 19 amino acids. J was trimmed by 5 bases and V by 0 bases; bases with no gene match: 12. This CDR3 reads CASSPPGLAGGSWNNEQFF. The CDR3 nucleotides read TGTGCCAGCTCACCACCGGGGCTAGCGGGAGGATCGTGGAACAATGAGCAGTTCTTC.

This clone is a singleton in its sample. The rearrangement joins TRBV4-1 to TRBJ1-5, with D unresolved. This CDR3 contains 13 residues. Trimming shortened V by 1 base and J by 7 bases, and 8 bases separated the two germline ends. Germline V CDR1 and CDR2: MGHRA, YSYEKL. CDR3 DNA sequence: TGCGCCAGCAGCCAAGGACATGAACAGCCCCAGCATTTT. Translated: CASSQGHEQPQHF.

The CDR3 DNA follows: TGTGCCAGTAGTCCCTTAGCGGGGAATGAGCAGTTCTTC. Translation: CASSPLAGNEQFF. This chain joins TRBV19 and TRBJ2-1, with 8 bases aligning to TRBD2. Germline lookup yields CDR1 LNHDA and CDR2 SQIVND (reference sequence). The CDR3 loop spans 13 amino acids. With 5 bases clipped from V and 7 bases from J, the junction kept 4 bases outside the gene matches.

The rearrangement uses TRBV5-1 and TRBJ2-6; D might be TRBD1 (7 bases). The germline V gene encodes CDR1 SGHRS and CDR2 YFSETQ. V shed 4 bases and J shed 4 bases, with 15 bases lying between them. CDR3 size: 16 residues. CDR3 residues: CASSPQGGRGANVLTF. The CDR3, as DNA: TGCGCCAGCAGCCCGCAGGGGGGTCGGGGGGCCAACGTCCTGACTTTC.

V usage is TRBV9 and J usage is TRBJ2-5; D uncertain. The CDR3 has 12 residues. CDR1 is SGDLS and CDR2 is YYNGEE in the germline V gene. The V end was cut by 4 bases, the J end by 5 bases, with 9 bases between. CDR3: CASSPNGETQYF. DNA of the CDR3: TGTGCCAGCAGCCCAAACGGGGAGACCCAGTACTTC.

The chain links TRBV6-5 to TRBJ2-2, with a weak D call TRBD2 (5 bases). Germline V gene data show CDR1 as MNHEY and CDR2 as SVGAGI. V lost 6 bases to trimming and J lost 5 bases, with 10 bases between them. This CDR3 is 13 amino acids long. CDR3 region: CASSQLGTGELFF. DNA of the CDR3: TGTGCCAGCAGCCAACTAGGGACCGGGGAGCTGTTTTTT.

J is TRBJ1-3 and V is TRBV5-1, with TRBD1 matching 7 bases. Trimming at V came to 4 bases and at J to 4 bases, leaving 2 bases not matched to a gene. The germline CDR1 and CDR2 sequences are SGHRS and YFSETQ. The CDR3 runs 13 residues. The CDR3 reads CASSLDRGNTIYF. In DNA, the CDR3 is TGCGCCAGCAGCCTGGACAGGGGAAACACCATATATTTT. Full variable domain (missing parts from reference TRBV5-1 and TRBJ1-3): KAGVTQTPRYLIKTRGQQVTLSCSPISGHRSVSWYQQTPGQGLQFLFEYFSETQRNKGNFPGRFSGRQFSNSRSEMNVSTLELGDSALYLCASSLDRGNTIYFGEGSWLTVV.

The chain recombines TRBV2 with TRBJ1-2; D call uncertain. Trimming removed 9 bases at V and 5 bases at J, with 22 bases between. The CDR3 totals 15 residues. Per germline, CDR1 SNHLY and CDR2 FYNNEI. The CDR3 bases are TGTGCCAGAGGTGTCTTGGAGGGTGCCTTGTATGGCTACACCTTC. Its translation is CARGVLEGALYGYTF.

V and J are TRBV9 and TRBJ1-4; D remains ambiguous. V shed 3 bases and J shed 4 bases, with 16 bases lying between them. The CDR3 runs 16 residues. Germline assignment: CDR1 SGDLS and CDR2 YYNGEE. The CDR3 reads CASSASAGGGNEKLFF. CDR3 DNA: TGTGCCAGCAGCGCGAGCGCGGGAGGAGGTAATGAAAAACTGTTTTTT.

The chain recombines TRBV5-1 with TRBJ1-2; weak D call: TRBD1 (5 bases). Germline lookup yields CDR1 SGHRS and CDR2 YFSETQ. This CDR3 is built from 14 residues. Trimming pared 0 bases from V and 6 bases from J, leaving 12 bases between. The CDR3 is CASSLGGARDGYTF. The CDR3 nucleotides read TGCGCCAGCAGCTTGGGCGGGGCGCGGGATGGCTACACCTTC.

The V and J genes are TRBV2 and TRBJ1-1; D not resolved. The V gene's germline CDR1 is SNHLY and CDR2 FYNNEI. The CDR3 is 14 residues long. Between the trimmed V and J ends, which lost 2 bases and 2 bases, there was a span of 9 bases. CDR3 loop: CASSEPLGNTEAFF. The CDR3 DNA reads TGTGCCAGCAGTGAACCCCTAGGCAACACTGAAGCTTTCTTT.

This chain joins TRBV28 and TRBJ2-1; 9 nucleotides match TRBD2. This CDR3 spans 15 amino acids. The germline CDR1 and CDR2 sequences are MDHEN and SYDVKM. J lost 9 bases, V lost 3 bases, and 9 bases had no gene match. The CDR3 spells CASSFGGRASGEQFF. In DNA, the CDR3 is TGTGCCAGCAGTTTCGGCGGGAGGGCCTCCGGTGAGCAGTTCTTC.

The gene calls are TRBV28 and TRBJ1-2; TRBD1 is a possible D gene (5 bases). The CDR3 contains 15 residues. Per the germline V gene, CDR1 is MDHEN and CDR2 is SYDVKM. Trimming removed 7 bases from V and 5 bases from J, with 20 bases in between. CDR3 region: CASTPRDSVFYGYTF. The CDR3 DNA reads as TGTGCCAGCACCCCCCGGGACTCCGTCTTTTATGGCTACACCTTC.

The rearrangement links TRBV2 to TRBJ1-4; perhaps TRBD1 as D (5 bases). This CDR3 has 13 residues. Germline-derived CDR1 and CDR2 are SNHLY and FYNNEI. The ends were cut back, 6 bases at V and 7 bases at J, with 12 bases in the middle. CDR3 residues: CASRGGKVEKLFF. The CDR3 nucleotides read TGTGCCAGCAGGGGGGGGAAGGTTGAAAAACTGTTTTTT.

The chain uses TRBV9 and TRBJ2-1, with TRBD2 matching over 10 bases. The CDR3 spans 16 residues. V dropped 0 bases and J dropped 9; count of bases not matched to a gene: 9. CDR1 is SGDLS, CDR2 YYNGEE, per germline. The CDR3 nucleotides are TGTGCCAGCAGCGTAGGTCCTAGCGGGAGCCCGGCTGAGCAGTTCTTC. Protein: CASSVGPSGSPAEQFF.